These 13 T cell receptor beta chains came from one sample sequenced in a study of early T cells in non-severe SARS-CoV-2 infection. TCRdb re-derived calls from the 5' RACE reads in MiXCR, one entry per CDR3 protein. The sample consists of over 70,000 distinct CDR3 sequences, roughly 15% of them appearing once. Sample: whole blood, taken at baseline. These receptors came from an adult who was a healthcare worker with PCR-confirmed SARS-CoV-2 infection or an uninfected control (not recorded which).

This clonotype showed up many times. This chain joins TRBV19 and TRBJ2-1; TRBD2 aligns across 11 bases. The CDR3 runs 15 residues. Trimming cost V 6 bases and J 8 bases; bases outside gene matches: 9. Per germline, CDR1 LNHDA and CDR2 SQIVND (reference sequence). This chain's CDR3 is CASSLAGGAQYEQFF. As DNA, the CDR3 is TGTGCCAGTAGCCTAGCGGGAGGTGCACAATATGAGCAGTTCTTC.

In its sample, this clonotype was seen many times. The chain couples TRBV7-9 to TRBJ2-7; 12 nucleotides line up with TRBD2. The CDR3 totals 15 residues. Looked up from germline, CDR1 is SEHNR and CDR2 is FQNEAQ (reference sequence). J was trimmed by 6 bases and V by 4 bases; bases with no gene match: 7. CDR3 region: CASSSRLAGEGEQYF. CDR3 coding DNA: TGTGCCAGCAGCTCGCGACTAGCGGGAGAGGGCGAGCAGTACTTC.

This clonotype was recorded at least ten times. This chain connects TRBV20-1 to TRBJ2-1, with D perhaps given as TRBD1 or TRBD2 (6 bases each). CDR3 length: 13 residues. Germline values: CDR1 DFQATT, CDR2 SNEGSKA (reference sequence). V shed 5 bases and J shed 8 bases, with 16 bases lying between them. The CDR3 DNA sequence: TGCAGTGCTTTGGGGGGCTCGGCCTATGAGCAGTTCTTC. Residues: CSALGGSAYEQFF.

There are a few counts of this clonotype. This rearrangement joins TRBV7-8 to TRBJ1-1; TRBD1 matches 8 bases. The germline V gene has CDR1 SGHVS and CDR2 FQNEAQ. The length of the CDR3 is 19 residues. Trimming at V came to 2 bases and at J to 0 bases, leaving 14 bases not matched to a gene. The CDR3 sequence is CASSLSGTGSIGVNTEAFF. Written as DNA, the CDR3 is TGTGCCAGCAGCTTAAGTGGGACAGGATCAATTGGGGTGAACACTGAAGCTTTCTTT.

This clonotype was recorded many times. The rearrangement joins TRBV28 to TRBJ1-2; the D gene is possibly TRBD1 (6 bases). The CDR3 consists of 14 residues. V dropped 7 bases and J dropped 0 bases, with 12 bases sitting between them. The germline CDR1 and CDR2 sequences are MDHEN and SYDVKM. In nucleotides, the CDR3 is TGTGCCAGCACCTGGGGGGCTTCTAACTATGGCTACACCTTC. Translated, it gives CASTWGASNYGYTF.

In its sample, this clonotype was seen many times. The CDR3 region has the DNA TGTGCTAGTGGTATCTATCAGCCCCAGCATTTT. This codes for CASGIYQPQHF. The rearrangement uses TRBV12-5 and TRBJ1-5; unclear D gene. Trimming removed 5 bases at V and 5 bases at J, with 4 bases between. CDR3 length: 11 residues. Germline assignment: CDR1 LGHNT and CDR2 FRNRAP.

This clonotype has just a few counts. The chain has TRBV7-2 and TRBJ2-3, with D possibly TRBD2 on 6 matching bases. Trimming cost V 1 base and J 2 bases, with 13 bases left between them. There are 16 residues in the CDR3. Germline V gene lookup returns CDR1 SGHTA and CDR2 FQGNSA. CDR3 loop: CASSLEGRTSTDTQYF. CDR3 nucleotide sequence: TGTGCCAGCAGCTTAGAGGGGAGGACCTCCACAGATACGCAGTATTTT.

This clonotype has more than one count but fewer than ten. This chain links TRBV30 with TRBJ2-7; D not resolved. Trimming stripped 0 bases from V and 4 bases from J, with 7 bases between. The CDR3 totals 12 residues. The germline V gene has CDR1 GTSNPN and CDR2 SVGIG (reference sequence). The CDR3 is CAWSVPGYEQYF. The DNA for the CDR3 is TGTGCCTGGAGTGTACCTGGGTACGAGCAGTACTTC.

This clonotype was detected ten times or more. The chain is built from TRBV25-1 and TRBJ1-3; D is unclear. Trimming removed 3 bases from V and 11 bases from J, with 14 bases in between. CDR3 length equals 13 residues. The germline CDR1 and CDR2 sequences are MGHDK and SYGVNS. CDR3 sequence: CASSDTPAQPIYF. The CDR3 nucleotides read TGTGCCAGCAGTGATACCCCAGCCCAACCCATATATTTT.

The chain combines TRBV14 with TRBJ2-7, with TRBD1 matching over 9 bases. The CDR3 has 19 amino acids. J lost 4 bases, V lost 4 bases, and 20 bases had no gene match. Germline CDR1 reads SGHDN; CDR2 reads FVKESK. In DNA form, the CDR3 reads TGTGCCAGCAGCCGGACCCCCGGGACAGGGACGGGGGGTTTATACGAGCAGTACTTC. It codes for CASSRTPGTGTGGLYEQYF.

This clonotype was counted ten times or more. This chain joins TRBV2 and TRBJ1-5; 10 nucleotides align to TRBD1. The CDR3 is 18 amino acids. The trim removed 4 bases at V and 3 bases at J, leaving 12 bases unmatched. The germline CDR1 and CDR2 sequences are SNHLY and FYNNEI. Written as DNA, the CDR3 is TGTGCCAGCAGTGTCCCGGGACAGGGGTCCTATCTCAATCAGCCCCAGCATTTT. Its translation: CASSVPGQGSYLNQPQHF.

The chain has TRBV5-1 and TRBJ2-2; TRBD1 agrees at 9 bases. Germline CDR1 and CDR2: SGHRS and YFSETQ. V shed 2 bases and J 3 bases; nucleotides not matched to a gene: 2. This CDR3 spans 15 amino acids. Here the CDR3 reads CASSFGQGYTGELFF. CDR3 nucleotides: TGCGCCAGCAGCTTTGGACAGGGGTACACCGGGGAGCTGTTTTTT.

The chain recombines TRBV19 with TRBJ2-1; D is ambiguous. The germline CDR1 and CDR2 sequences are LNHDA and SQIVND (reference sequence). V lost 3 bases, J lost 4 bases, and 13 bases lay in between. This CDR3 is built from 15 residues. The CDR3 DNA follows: TGTGCCAGTAGTATCCCTCCGCTCGGGTACAATGAGCAGTTCTTC. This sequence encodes CASSIPPLGYNEQFF. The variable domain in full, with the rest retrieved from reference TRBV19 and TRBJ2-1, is DGGITQSPKYLFRKEGQNVTLSCEQNLNHDAMYWYRQDPGQGLRLIYYSQIVNDFQKGDIAEGYSVSREKKESFPLTVTSAQKNPTAFYLCASSIPPLGYNEQFFGPGTRLTVL.